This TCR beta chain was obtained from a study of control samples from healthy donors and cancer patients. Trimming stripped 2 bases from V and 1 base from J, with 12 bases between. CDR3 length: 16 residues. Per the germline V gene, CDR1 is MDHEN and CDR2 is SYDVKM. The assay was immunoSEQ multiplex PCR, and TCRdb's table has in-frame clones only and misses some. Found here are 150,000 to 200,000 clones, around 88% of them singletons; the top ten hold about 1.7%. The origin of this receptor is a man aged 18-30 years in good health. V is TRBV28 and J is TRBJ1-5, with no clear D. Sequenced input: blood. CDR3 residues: CASSLELGMSNQPQHF. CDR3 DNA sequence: TGTGCCAGCAGTTTAGAATTGGGGATGAGCAATCAGCCCCAGCATTTT.